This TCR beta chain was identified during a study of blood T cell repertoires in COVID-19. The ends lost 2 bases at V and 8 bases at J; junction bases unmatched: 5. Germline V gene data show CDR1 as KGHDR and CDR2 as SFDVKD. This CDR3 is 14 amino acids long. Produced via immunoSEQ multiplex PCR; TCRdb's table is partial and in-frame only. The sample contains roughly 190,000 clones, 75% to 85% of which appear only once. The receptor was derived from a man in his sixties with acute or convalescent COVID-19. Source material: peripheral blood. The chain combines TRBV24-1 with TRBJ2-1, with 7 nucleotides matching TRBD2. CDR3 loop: CATSDSPRGDEQFF. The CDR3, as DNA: TGTGCCACCAGTGATTCCCCCCGGGGGGATGAGCAGTTCTTC.